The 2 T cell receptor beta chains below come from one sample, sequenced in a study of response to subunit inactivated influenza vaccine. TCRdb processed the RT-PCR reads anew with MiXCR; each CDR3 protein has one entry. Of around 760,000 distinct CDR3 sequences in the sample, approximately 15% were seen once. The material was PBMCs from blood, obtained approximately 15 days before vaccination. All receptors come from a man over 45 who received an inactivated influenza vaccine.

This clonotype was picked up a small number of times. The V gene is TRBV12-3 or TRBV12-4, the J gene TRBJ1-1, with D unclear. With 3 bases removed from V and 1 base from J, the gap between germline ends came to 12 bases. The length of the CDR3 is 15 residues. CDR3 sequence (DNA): TGTGCCAGCAGTTTGGTAACACCCAAGAACACTGAAGCTTTCTTT. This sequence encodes CASSLVTPKNTEAFF.

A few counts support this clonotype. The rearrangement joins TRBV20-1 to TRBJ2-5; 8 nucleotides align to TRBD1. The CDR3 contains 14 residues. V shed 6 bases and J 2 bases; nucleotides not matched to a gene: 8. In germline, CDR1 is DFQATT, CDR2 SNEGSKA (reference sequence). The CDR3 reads CSAHETGDQETQYF. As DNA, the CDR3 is TGCAGTGCACACGAGACAGGGGATCAAGAGACCCAGTACTTC.